This record looks at one T cell receptor beta chain sequence and its context. Its antigen is not identified. Germline CDR1 and CDR2: SGDLS and YYNGEE. This CDR3 has 16 amino acids. V lost 3 bases and J lost 3; bases outside the gene matches: 7. This sample stems from a study of shared clonotypes between healthy human individuals. Regarding the study as a whole: Investigators collected only blood, and repertoires in tissues likely differ. Richness estimates generally favored naive over memory subsets.

Sequencing was performed with immunoSEQ multiplex PCR; in TCRdb, only in-frame clones are kept and a portion is missing. The sample lists over 2 million clones; 85% to 95% were seen once. Sequencing was done on a sample of naive CD4+ T cells from PBMCs. Subset in this sample: CD45RA+ positively selected. This TCR was recovered from a man younger than 35 in good health. Some clones in this sample may be carry-over from other donors' samples. The V gene is TRBV9, the J gene TRBJ2-2, with 8 positions matching TRBD2. The CDR3 region has the DNA TGTGCCAGCAGCGATAGACTAGCGACCGACACCGGGGAGCTGTTTTTT. Translation: CASSDRLATDTGELFF.